This TCR beta chain is drawn from a study of OX40 agonist ivuxolimab in advanced cancers. As concerns this clone: The antigen is unknown.

Findings and limits, study-wide: Expanded clones were, on average, more numerous among CD8+ T cells than CD4+. CD4+ and CD8+ blood T cells expanded clonally by week 6 at 0.1 to 3.0 mg/kg.

The CDR3 totals 13 residues. Germline V gene sequence: CDR1 SNHLY, CDR2 FYNNEI. The V and J ends lost 11 bases and 0 bases respectively, with 13 bases between them. TCRdb's copy holds only in-frame clones and misses some; the assay was immunoSEQ multiplex PCR. The data hold about 16,000 clones, with about 82% observed a single time. This receptor was obtained from an adult with an advanced solid tumor such as melanoma, head and neck, liver or kidney cancer. The chain couples TRBV2 to TRBJ1-1, with a possible D match to TRBD1 (5 bases). The sequences come from CD4+ or CD8+ T cells sorted from blood, collected in a trial of the OX40 agonist ivuxolimab. The CDR3 protein is CASTRGVNTEAFF. The CDR3 coding sequence is TGTGCCTCAACGCGGGGGGTGAACACTGAAGCTTTCTTT.